Listed below are T cell receptor beta chains from one sample, sequenced in a study of blood T cell repertoires in COVID-19. TCRdb keeps only in-frame clones here, not all; method: immunoSEQ multiplex PCR. This sample has about 370,000 clones, with approximately 91% found just once. Material for sequencing was PBMCs or T cells enriched from blood (not recorded which). These receptors all stem from a woman aged 40 to 50 who had been exposed to COVID-19. Each CDR3 is given with its conserved first and last residue. The order of the fields is J gene, D gene, clone size, V gene, CDR3 DNA, CDR3 protein. A D gene is named only where the DNA matches it firmly. Expanded clones get a size class; other rows say once, few or many, or leave the size out.

J: TRBJ2-1
D: -
size: -
V: TRBV5-4
DNA: TGTGCCAGCAGCTTGACGGGGTCCGGTGAGCAGTTCTTC
CDR3: CASSLTGSGEQFF

J: TRBJ2-1
D: TRBD2
size: -
V: TRBV30
DNA: TGTGCCTGGAGCGGGGGGGCGGGCTACAATGAGCAGTTCTTC
CDR3: CAWSGGAGYNEQFF

J: TRBJ1-1
D: -
size: -
V: TRBV7-9
DNA: TGTGCCAGCAGCTTTAGTAACGGTCCAGGGGCTTTCTTT
CDR3: CASSFSNGPGAFF

J: TRBJ1-1
D: -
size: -
V: TRBV27
DNA: TGTGCCAGCAGTTTCTCTCGGGGGGGTCCGTACACTGAAGCTTTCTTT
CDR3: CASSFSRGGPYTEAFF

J: TRBJ1-4
D: TRBD1
size: -
V: TRBV5-6
DNA: TGTGCCAGCAGCTTCGGGACAGACACTGAAAAACTGTTTTTT
CDR3: CASSFGTDTEKLFF

J: TRBJ2-3
D: -
size: -
V: TRBV12-3/TRBV12-4
DNA: TGTGCCAGCAGACCAGGGCTAGGTACGCAGTATTTT
CDR3: CASRPGLGTQYF

J: TRBJ1-1
D: -
size: -
V: TRBV15
DNA: TGTGCCACCAGCATGGACATTGGGAACACTGAAGCTTTCTTT
CDR3: CATSMDIGNTEAFF

J: TRBJ2-1
D: TRBD1
size: few
V: TRBV7-6
DNA: TGTGCCAGCGTGAGCAGGGGGTACAATGAGCAGTTCTTC
CDR3: CASVSRGYNEQFF

J: TRBJ2-3
D: TRBD2
size: -
V: TRBV3-1/TRBV3-2
DNA: TGTGCCAGCAGGGGACTAGCGATAAATACGCAGTATTTT
CDR3: CASRGLAINTQYF

J: TRBJ2-3
D: -
size: once
V: TRBV11-3
DNA: TGTGCCAGCAGCTTAGAGACTCCCACAGATACGCAGTATTTT
CDR3: CASSLETPTDTQYF

J: TRBJ1-5
D: TRBD1
size: -
V: TRBV19
DNA: TGTGCCAGTAGTATAAACAGGGGTGGCAATCAGCCCCAGCATTTT
CDR3: CASSINRGGNQPQHF

J: TRBJ1-1
D: -
size: -
V: TRBV29-1
DNA: TGCAGCGTTGTAGGGGCAGGTCTCACTGAAGCTTTCTTT
CDR3: CSVVGAGLTEAFF

J: TRBJ1-3
D: -
size: -
V: TRBV7-9
DNA: TGTGCCAGCAGCCACCAGGGGTCTGGAAACACCATATATTTT
CDR3: CASSHQGSGNTIYF

J: TRBJ2-3
D: TRBD2
size: -
V: TRBV6-5
DNA: TGTGCCAGCAGGGTGGGAGGGGATACGCAGTATTTT
CDR3: CASRVGGDTQYF

J: TRBJ1-6
D: -
size: -
V: TRBV5-4
DNA: TGTGCCAGCAGCCCCGGACGGACCCAGGGATCACCCCTCCACTTT
CDR3: CASSPGRTQGSPLHF

J: TRBJ1-1
D: TRBD1
size: -
V: TRBV6-2/TRBV6-3
DNA: TGTGCCAGCAGTTACTCCGCGGGACAGAAGAACACTGAAGCTTTCTTT
CDR3: CASSYSAGQKNTEAFF

J: TRBJ2-7
D: TRBD1
size: -
V: TRBV11-3
DNA: TGTGCCAGCAGCAACCCCCCGACAGGGCGCGAGCAGTACTTC
CDR3: CASSNPPTGREQYF

J: TRBJ2-7
D: TRBD1
size: few
V: TRBV6-5
DNA: TGTGCCAGCGCGACAGGGGTGGGTTCCTACGAGCAGTACTTC
CDR3: CASATGVGSYEQYF

J: TRBJ1-2
D: -
size: -
V: TRBV3-1/TRBV3-2
DNA: TGTGCCAGCAGCCCATCCGGGACAACCAAAATCTATGGCTACACCTTC
CDR3: CASSPSGTTKIYGYTF

J: TRBJ2-3
D: -
size: -
V: TRBV6-6
DNA: TGTGCCAGCGAGGGTGCTAGCACAGATACGCAGTATTTT
CDR3: CASEGASTDTQYF

J: TRBJ2-1
D: TRBD2
size: -
V: TRBV24-1
DNA: TGTGCCACCAGTGATAGTGGACTAGCGCCCGGGGGGTGGCAGTTCTTC
CDR3: CATSDSGLAPGGWQFF

J: TRBJ1-3
D: -
size: -
V: TRBV5-1
DNA: TGCGCCAGCAGCTCCGGACTGAGCTCTGGAAACACCATATATTTT
CDR3: CASSSGLSSGNTIYF

J: TRBJ1-2
D: TRBD1
size: -
V: TRBV7-3
DNA: TGTGCCAGCAGCCTAGGACAGGTCGGGGGCTACACCTTC
CDR3: CASSLGQVGGYTF

J: TRBJ2-5
D: TRBD2
size: once
V: TRBV2
DNA: TGTGCCAGCAATAAGCGGGGGGGCCTTGAGACCCAGTACTTC
CDR3: CASNKRGGLETQYF

J: TRBJ2-1
D: -
size: -
V: TRBV30
DNA: TGTGCCTGGAATTACGGAGACGGTGAGCAGTTCTTC
CDR3: CAWNYGDGEQFF

J: TRBJ1-2
D: -
size: -
V: TRBV3-1/TRBV3-2
DNA: TGTGCCAGCAGCAGCCTGGAGGGTTTCGGCTATGGCTACACCTTC
CDR3: CASSSLEGFGYGYTF

J: TRBJ2-7
D: TRBD1
size: -
V: TRBV7-2
DNA: TGTGCCAGCAGCTTCCGGGACAGGGTATCCGAGCAGTACTTC
CDR3: CASSFRDRVSEQYF

J: TRBJ1-2
D: TRBD1
size: -
V: TRBV5-4
DNA: TGTGCCAGCAGCTGGGACAGGGCCCGAGGTGGCTACACCTTC
CDR3: CASSWDRARGGYTF

J: TRBJ1-1
D: -
size: -
V: TRBV10-2
DNA: TGCGCCAGTATACTACTAGGGAACACTGAAGCTTTCTTT
CDR3: CASILLGNTEAFF

J: TRBJ1-3
D: -
size: -
V: TRBV5-1
DNA: TGCGCCAGCAGCCCCTATCAGAGAATCCGGGGTGACTCTGGAAACACCATATATTTT
CDR3: CASSPYQRIRGDSGNTIYF

J: TRBJ1-1
D: -
size: once
V: TRBV19
DNA: TGTGCCAGTAGTATTAAGGGGGTCACTGAAGCTTTCTTT
CDR3: CASSIKGVTEAFF

J: TRBJ2-2
D: TRBD2
size: -
V: TRBV29-1
DNA: TGCAGCGTTGAAGACCCTACATCGAGGAGCGGGAGTGGTAGTCCCGGGGAGCTGTTTTTT
CDR3: CSVEDPTSRSGSGSPGELFF

J: TRBJ1-5
D: -
size: -
V: TRBV7-2
DNA: TGTGCCAGCAGCTTAGCGCTGGGAACAGGGCGTTGGGGCAATCAGCCCCAGCATTTT
CDR3: CASSLALGTGRWGNQPQHF

J: TRBJ2-2
D: -
size: -
V: TRBV21-1
DNA: TGTGCCAGCAGCAAAGATATCGAACTGAGGAGTTACACCGGGGAGCTGTTTTTT
CDR3: CASSKDIELRSYTGELFF

J: TRBJ1-4
D: TRBD1
size: -
V: TRBV15
DNA: TGTGCCACCAGCAGGGGTCCGGGACAGGGTTTTAGAAAACTGTTTTTT
CDR3: CATSRGPGQGFRKLFF

J: TRBJ1-2
D: -
size: -
V: TRBV2
DNA: TGTGCCAGCAGGCAAGGAGGGAGAAACTATGGCTACACCTTC
CDR3: CASRQGGRNYGYTF

J: TRBJ1-5
D: -
size: -
V: TRBV5-6
DNA: TGTGCCAGCAGCTTGGGAAGTTCTGACAGGCTGGAGAAAACTCAGCCCCAGCATTTT
CDR3: CASSLGSSDRLEKTQPQHF

J: TRBJ1-1
D: -
size: once
V: TRBV11-3
DNA: TGTGCCAGCAGCTTTATTAACACTGAAGCTTTCTTT
CDR3: CASSFINTEAFF

J: TRBJ1-4
D: TRBD1
size: once
V: TRBV6-5
DNA: TGTGCCAGCAAGAGGCAGGGGGTCGTTAGTGAAAAACTGTTTTTT
CDR3: CASKRQGVVSEKLFF

J: TRBJ2-3
D: TRBD2
size: -
V: TRBV9
DNA: TGTGCCAGCAGGAGAGGGGCTAGCGGGGGGCTGGATACGCAGTATTTT
CDR3: CASRRGASGGLDTQYF

J: TRBJ1-2
D: TRBD1
size: -
V: TRBV29-1
DNA: TGCAGCGTTTCCGGGACAGGGAGAATCCATGGCTACACCTTC
CDR3: CSVSGTGRIHGYTF

J: TRBJ2-7
D: -
size: -
V: TRBV5-6
DNA: TGTGCCAGCAGCTCAGGTGGGGGGTGGCAGTACTTC
CDR3: CASSSGGGWQYF

J: TRBJ1-3
D: -
size: -
V: TRBV18
DNA: TGTGCCAGCTCACCCCAGCGGGCACCTGGAAACACCATATATTTT
CDR3: CASSPQRAPGNTIYF

J: TRBJ2-5
D: TRBD1
size: -
V: TRBV5-1
DNA: TGCGCCAGCAGCTCGACAGGGATAAACCAAGAGACCCAGTACTTC
CDR3: CASSSTGINQETQYF

J: TRBJ2-1
D: TRBD2
size: -
V: TRBV3-1/TRBV3-2
DNA: TGTGCCAGCAGCCAAAGATGGCGGGAGTCTCACGGGAACAATGAGCAGTTCTTC
CDR3: CASSQRWRESHGNNEQFF

J: TRBJ1-5
D: TRBD1
size: few
V: TRBV30
DNA: TGTGCCTGGAGTGGACAGGGAGCCAATCAGCCCCAGCATTTT
CDR3: CAWSGQGANQPQHF

J: TRBJ2-3
D: TRBD2
size: -
V: TRBV5-4
DNA: TGTGCCAGCAGCCAGGGGCGGGGGGGGTTCACAGATACGCAGTATTTT
CDR3: CASSQGRGGFTDTQYF

J: TRBJ1-4
D: -
size: -
V: TRBV12-5
DNA: TGTGCTAGTGGTTTAAAAGGGAACGGGGATGAAAAACTGTTTTTT
CDR3: CASGLKGNGDEKLFF

J: TRBJ1-1
D: TRBD1
size: -
V: TRBV2
DNA: TGTGCCAGCAGCGCCGGGATGACAGGGGCTGAAGCTTTCTTT
CDR3: CASSAGMTGAEAFF

J: TRBJ1-2
D: -
size: -
V: TRBV6-5
DNA: TGTGCCAGCAGTTACTCCTCGGGGGGTTGGGGCTACACCTTC
CDR3: CASSYSSGGWGYTF

J: TRBJ2-7
D: TRBD1
size: -
V: TRBV20-1
DNA: TGCAGTGCCGGGGACAGGGACGAGCAGTACTTC
CDR3: CSAGDRDEQYF

J: TRBJ2-7
D: -
size: -
V: TRBV30
DNA: TGTGCGTGGCGCGCGTGGGAACGGGGGGAGCAGTACTTC
CDR3: CAWRAWERGEQYF

J: TRBJ1-3
D: -
size: -
V: TRBV25-1
DNA: TGTGCCAGCAGTGACCCGACGGAGGACTCTGGAAACACCATATATTTT
CDR3: CASSDPTEDSGNTIYF

J: TRBJ1-5
D: -
size: -
V: TRBV5-5
DNA: TGTGCCAGCAGCTTGGACATAGGGACACTGCAGCAGCCCCAGCATTTT
CDR3: CASSLDIGTLQQPQHF

J: TRBJ1-2
D: -
size: once
V: TRBV9
DNA: TGTGCCAGCAGCGTAGGCGGGGAGCACTATGGCTACACCTTC
CDR3: CASSVGGEHYGYTF